This entry features one T cell receptor (beta chain) sequence. The data stem from a study of blood T cell repertoires in COVID-19. Study as a whole: Samples representing acute and convalescent COVID-19 were sourced from the United States, Italy and Spain. PBMCs, B-cell-depleted T cells, or T cells provided the cDNA or gDNA that made up the material.

Under the authors' procedure: How many nucleated cells were present was estimated from reference gene primer amplification. The table came from immunoSEQ multiplex PCR; TCRdb's copy has only in-frame clones and leaves some out. V, J and clone size are those of that table, while D and trimming were read from the DNA. The sample carries fewer than 150,000 clones, roughly 86% recorded once. With V trimmed by 0 bases and J by 0 bases, 2 bases remained unmatched. CDR3 size: 16 residues. Germline CDR1 SGDLS, CDR2 YYNGEE. The clonotype was recovered from a woman in her forties or fifties who had recovered from COVID-19. V usage is TRBV9 and J usage is TRBJ2-2, with 7 bases that match TRBD1. Material: peripheral blood. The CDR3 region has the DNA TGTGCCAGCAGCGTAGCCGACAGGGCGAACACCGGGGAGCTGTTTTTT. It encodes CASSVADRANTGELFF.